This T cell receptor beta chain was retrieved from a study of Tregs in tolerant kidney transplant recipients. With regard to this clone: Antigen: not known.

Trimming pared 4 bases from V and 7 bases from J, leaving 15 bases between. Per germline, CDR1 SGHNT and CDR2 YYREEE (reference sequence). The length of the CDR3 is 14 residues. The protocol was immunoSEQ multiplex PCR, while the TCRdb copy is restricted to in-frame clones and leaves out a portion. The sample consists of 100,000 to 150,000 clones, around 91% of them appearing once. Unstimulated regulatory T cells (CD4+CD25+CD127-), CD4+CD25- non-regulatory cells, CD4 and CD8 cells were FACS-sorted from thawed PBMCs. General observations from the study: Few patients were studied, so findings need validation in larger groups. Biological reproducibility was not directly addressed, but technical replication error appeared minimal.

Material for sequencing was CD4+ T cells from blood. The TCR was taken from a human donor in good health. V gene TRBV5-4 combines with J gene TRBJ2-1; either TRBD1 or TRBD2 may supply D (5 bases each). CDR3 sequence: CASSLGGGVNEQFF. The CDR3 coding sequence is TGTGCCAGCAGCCTAGGTGGGGGAGTGAATGAGCAGTTCTTC.